The 2 T cell receptor beta chains below all came from one sample that was sequenced in a study of immune heterogeneity within non-small cell lung tumors. Multiplex PCR with 32 V and 13 J primers amplified TCR beta CDR3. TCRdb re-called the multiplex PCR reads with MiXCR, one entry per CDR3 protein. The table shows around 19,000 distinct CDR3 sequences, with roughly 29% occurring only once. Template came from bulk tumor genomic DNA, at approximately 600 ng per sample. Every primary tumor yielded several biopsies, spaced far apart, that were taken during surgery. Enrolled patients presented with newly diagnosed, previously untreated non-small cell lung cancer and underwent curative surgery. The sequenced sample consisted of lung tumor tissue. The receptors originated from a man aged 35-49 years with non-small cell lung cancer.

The V and J genes are TRBV19 and TRBJ2-3; TRBD2 agrees at 7 bases. CDR1 is LNHDA and CDR2 is SQIVND in the germline V gene (reference sequence). J was trimmed by 0 bases and V by 5 bases; bases with no gene match: 5. CDR3 length equals 15 residues. The CDR3 nucleotides read TGTGCCAGTAGTGATCCAGCGGGAAGCACAGATACGCAGTATTTT. It codes for CASSDPAGSTDTQYF.

The chain recombines TRBV6-2 or TRBV6-3 with TRBJ1-2, with a weak D call TRBD1 (6 bases). Trimming stripped 2 bases from V and 4 bases from J, with 11 bases between. Germline V gene data show CDR1 as MNHEY and CDR2 as SVGEGT. This CDR3 has 14 residues. This CDR3 is CASSYNRVPYGYTF. CDR3 sequence (DNA): TGTGCCAGCAGTTACAACAGGGTACCCTATGGCTACACCTTC.